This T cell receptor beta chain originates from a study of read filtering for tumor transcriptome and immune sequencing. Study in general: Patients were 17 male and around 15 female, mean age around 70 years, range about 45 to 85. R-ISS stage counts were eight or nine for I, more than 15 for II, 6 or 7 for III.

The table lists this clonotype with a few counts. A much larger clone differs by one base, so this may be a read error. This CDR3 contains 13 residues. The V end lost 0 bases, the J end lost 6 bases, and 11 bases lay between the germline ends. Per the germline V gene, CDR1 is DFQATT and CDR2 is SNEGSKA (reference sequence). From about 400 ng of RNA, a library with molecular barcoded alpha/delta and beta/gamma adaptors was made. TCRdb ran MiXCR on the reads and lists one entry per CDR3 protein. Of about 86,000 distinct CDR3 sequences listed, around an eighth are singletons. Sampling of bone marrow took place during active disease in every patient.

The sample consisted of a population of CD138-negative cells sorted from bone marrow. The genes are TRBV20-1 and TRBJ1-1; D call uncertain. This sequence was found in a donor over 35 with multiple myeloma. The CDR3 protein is CSARDGRHPEAFF. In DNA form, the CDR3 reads TGCAGTGCTAGAGATGGCCGCCACCCTGAAGCTTTCTTT.